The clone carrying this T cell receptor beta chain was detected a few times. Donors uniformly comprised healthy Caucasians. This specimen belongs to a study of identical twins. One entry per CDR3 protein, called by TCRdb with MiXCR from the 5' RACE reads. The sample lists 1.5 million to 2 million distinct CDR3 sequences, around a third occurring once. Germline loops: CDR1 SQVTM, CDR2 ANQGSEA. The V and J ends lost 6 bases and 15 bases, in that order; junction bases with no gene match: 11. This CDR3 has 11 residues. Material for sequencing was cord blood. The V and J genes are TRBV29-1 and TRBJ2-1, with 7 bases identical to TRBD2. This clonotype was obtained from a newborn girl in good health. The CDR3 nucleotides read TGCAGCGTACTAGCGCCCGAGGGGCGGTTCTTC. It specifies CSVLAPEGRFF.